The rows below give T cell receptor beta chains drawn from one sample of a study of cytomegalovirus exposure and HLA in healthy donors. Here immunoSEQ multiplex PCR was the method, and the copy in TCRdb shows in-frame clones only, minus some. Of 100,000 to 150,000 clones in the sample, 65% to 90% are singletons; the top ten hold roughly 1.2%. Source material: PBMCs. The receptors were gathered from a girl aged 2 to 9 in good health and CMV-seronegative. CDR3s include the opening cysteine and the closing phenylalanine or tryptophan. D genes are given only for firm matches. Size values are once, few and many counts, or a class for expanded clones, and some rows have none.

TRBV4-3	TRBJ2-1	once	NA	CASSQMLPSSYNEQFF	TGCGCCAGCAGCCAGATGTTGCCGAGCTCCTACAATGAGCAGTTCTTC
TRBV6-1	TRBJ2-1	NA	TRBD2	CASSASTSGNNEQFF	TGTGCCAGCAGTGCATCGACTAGCGGTAACAATGAGCAGTTCTTC
TRBV5-1	TRBJ2-7	NA	TRBD1	CASKGVDRGSSYEQYF	TGCGCCAGCAAGGGTGTGGACAGGGGGAGCTCCTACGAGCAGTACTTC
TRBV7-2	TRBJ1-1	few	NA	CASSLGFHRETEAFF	TGTGCCAGCAGCTTAGGTTTCCACAGGGAGACTGAAGCTTTCTTT
TRBV2	TRBJ2-7	once	NA	CASSGKLNEQYF	TGTGCCAGCAGTGGGAAACTAAACGAGCAGTACTTC
TRBV5-6	TRBJ2-5	NA	TRBD2	CASSPRLAGAGEQYF	TGTGCCAGCAGTCCTAGACTAGCGGGGGCCGGGGAGCAGTACTTC
TRBV7-9	TRBJ2-3	NA	TRBD2	CASSLKAGGRRDTQYF	TGTGCCAGCAGCTTAAAAGCGGGAGGGAGGAGAGATACGCAGTATTTT
TRBV7-8	TRBJ2-2	once	TRBD2	CASSPKLRRESRNGELFF	TGTGCCAGCAGCCCCAAGCTCCGGCGGGAGAGTCGCAACGGGGAGCTGTTTTTT
TRBV6-4	TRBJ2-3	once	TRBD2	CASSPGTSSTDTQYF	TGTGCCAGCAGCCCCGGGACTAGCAGCACAGATACGCAGTATTTT
TRBV28	TRBJ2-7	NA	TRBD2	CASSLGGLAVYEQYF	TGTGCCAGCAGTTTAGGGGGACTAGCGGTCTACGAGCAGTACTTC
TRBV9	TRBJ2-5	once	NA	CASSARQDPVETQYF	TGTGCCAGCAGCGCGAGACAGGATCCCGTGGAGACCCAGTACTTC
TRBV4-1	TRBJ2-7	NA	NA	CASSQVEGGGRSSYEQYF	TGCGCCAGCAGCCAAGTCGAGGGAGGGGGGCGGAGCTCCTACGAGCAGTACTTC
TRBV30	TRBJ1-2	NA	NA	CAWSVRRYSNYGYTF	TGTGCCTGGAGTGTACGCCGATACAGTAACTATGGCTACACCTTC
TRBV9	TRBJ2-7	NA	TRBD1	CASSGTGPEQYF	TGTGCCAGCAGCGGGACAGGCCCCGAGCAGTACTTC
TRBV13	TRBJ2-1	NA	TRBD2	CASSSWTSRGNEQFF	TGTGCCAGCAGCTCCTGGACTAGCCGGGGGAATGAGCAGTTCTTC
TRBV13	TRBJ2-1	many	TRBD1	CASSPPGQSYNEQFF	TGTGCCAGCAGCCCCCCGGGACAGAGTTACAATGAGCAGTTCTTC
TRBV6-4	TRBJ2-1	NA	TRBD2	CASSSLAGADEQFF	TGTGCCAGCAGTAGCCTAGCGGGAGCTGATGAGCAGTTCTTC
TRBV15	TRBJ2-2	NA	NA	CATSREGQPMTTNGELFF	TGTGCCACCAGCAGAGAAGGACAGCCAATGACCACTAACGGGGAGCTGTTTTTT
TRBV6-1	TRBJ1-6	NA	NA	CASSEHNRVGNSPLHF	TGTGCCAGCAGTGAACACAACAGGGTGGGTAATTCACCCCTCCACTTT
TRBV11-2	TRBJ2-1	NA	TRBD2	CASSDRWSGGHNEQFF	TGTGCCAGCAGCGATCGGTGGAGCGGGGGCCACAATGAGCAGTTCTTC
TRBV2	TRBJ2-5	NA	NA	CASSEVQGVSEETQYF	TGTGCCAGCAGTGAAGTCCAGGGTGTTTCGGAGGAGACCCAGTACTTC
TRBV5-1	TRBJ1-1	NA	TRBD1	CASSWGQGITEAFF	TGCGCCAGCAGCTGGGGACAGGGGATCACTGAAGCTTTCTTT
TRBV6-4	TRBJ1-2	few	TRBD1	CASSRQGDRPYGYTF	TGTGCCAGCAGTCGTCAAGGGGACAGGCCCTATGGCTACACCTTC
TRBV27	TRBJ1-2	NA	NA	CASSLVGGGLNYGYTF	TGTGCCAGCAGTTTAGTGGGGGGAGGACTTAACTATGGCTACACCTTC
TRBV4-1	TRBJ2-2	NA	TRBD2	CASSQDLAGGVMNTGELFF	TGCGCCAGCAGCCAAGATCTAGCGGGAGGCGTCATGAACACCGGGGAGCTGTTTTTT
TRBV25-1	TRBJ1-5	few	NA	CASSESQGGNQPQHF	TGTGCCAGCAGTGAGTCGCAGGGTGGCAATCAGCCCCAGCATTTT
TRBV18	TRBJ2-7	once	NA	CASSLGNYEQYF	TGTGCCAGCTCCCTCGGTAACTACGAGCAGTACTTC
TRBV27	TRBJ2-5	NA	TRBD2	CASSFQGLAGAKETQYF	TGTGCCAGCAGTTTCCAAGGACTAGCGGGGGCCAAAGAGACCCAGTACTTC
TRBV5-6	TRBJ2-3	NA	TRBD2	CASSLAGGGITDTQYF	TGTGCCAGCAGCTTGGCCGGCGGGGGGATCACAGATACGCAGTATTTT
TRBV25-1	TRBJ2-4	NA	NA	CASSDRVAKNIQYF	TGTGCCAGCAGTGACCGGGTAGCCAAAAACATTCAGTACTTC
TRBV19	TRBJ1-1	NA	NA	CASRTQGWGPRVNTEAFF	TGTGCCAGTAGAACACAGGGTTGGGGCCCTCGCGTGAACACTGAAGCTTTCTTT
TRBV28	TRBJ2-1	NA	TRBD1	CASSLETGTGKNEQFF	TGTGCCAGCAGTTTGGAAACCGGGACAGGGAAAAATGAGCAGTTCTTC
TRBV13	TRBJ2-7	NA	TRBD1	CASSSRGQNEYEQYF	TGTGCCAGCAGCTCCCGGGGACAGAACGAATACGAGCAGTACTTC
TRBV28	TRBJ1-5	once	NA	CASSLTVDQPQHF	TGTGCCAGCAGTCTGACAGTGGATCAGCCCCAGCATTTT
TRBV4-2	TRBJ2-7	few	NA	CASSQEPGYEQYF	TGTGCCAGCAGCCAAGAACCAGGGTACGAGCAGTACTTC
TRBV30	TRBJ1-1	NA	NA	CAWRPGVNTEAFF	TGTGCCTGGAGGCCAGGCGTGAACACTGAAGCTTTCTTT
TRBV5-4	TRBJ1-1	NA	TRBD1	CASSGTGQNTEAFF	TGTGCCAGCAGCGGGACAGGTCAGAACACTGAAGCTTTCTTT
TRBV7-2	TRBJ1-3	NA	NA	CASSTTGFSGNTIYF	TGTGCCAGCTCCACGACAGGTTTCTCTGGAAACACCATATATTTT